This TCR beta chain derives from a study of PD-1 blockade in classical Hodgkin lymphoma. Trimming took 6 bases from V and 3 from J, leaving 12 bases between them. Germline-derived CDR1 and CDR2 are MNHEY and SMNVEV (reference sequence). The CDR3 length is 14 residues. Time point described: newly diagnosed, previously untreated cHL patient sample. Starting with thawed PBMCs, CD4+ T cells were purified by magnetic negative selection. TCRdb's copy holds only in-frame clones and misses some; the assay was immunoSEQ multiplex PCR. The sample yields tens of thousands of clones, 70% to 90% seen once. The gene calls are TRBV27 and TRBJ1-3; D is possibly TRBD1 (6 bases). Sequenced sample: CD4+ T cells from blood. This receptor was taken from a human donor with classical Hodgkin lymphoma. CDR3 bases: TGTGCCAGCAGAGACCAGGGGTTTGGAAACACCATATATTTT. Translated: CASRDQGFGNTIYF.